This T cell receptor (beta chain) originates from a study of cytomegalovirus exposure and HLA in healthy donors. Researchers ran the PCR with 60 Vbeta and 13 Jbeta primers. Profiling relied on immunoSEQ multiplex PCR, and the TCRdb table lists in-frame clones only, not all of them. The table includes approximately 73,000 clones, over 55% detected once. With 1 base removed from V and 5 bases from J, the gap between germline ends came to 5 bases. The CDR3 is made up of 13 amino acids. The germline CDR1 and CDR2 sequences are MDHEN and SYDVKM. The sequence derives from a man aged 30-40 years in good health and CMV-seropositive. The chain joins TRBV28 to TRBJ2-2; D is undetermined. What was sequenced was PBMCs. The CDR3 here is CASSLYGTGELFF. In nucleotides, the CDR3 is TGTGCCAGCAGTTTATACGGGACCGGGGAGCTGTTTTTT. The entire variable domain, with the rest obtained from reference TRBV28 and TRBJ2-2, is as follows: DVKVTQSSRYLVKRTGEKVFLECVQDMDHENMFWYRQDPGLGLRLIYFSYDVKMKEKGDIPEGYSVSREKKERFSLILESASTNQTSMYLCASSLYGTGELFFGEGSRLTVL.